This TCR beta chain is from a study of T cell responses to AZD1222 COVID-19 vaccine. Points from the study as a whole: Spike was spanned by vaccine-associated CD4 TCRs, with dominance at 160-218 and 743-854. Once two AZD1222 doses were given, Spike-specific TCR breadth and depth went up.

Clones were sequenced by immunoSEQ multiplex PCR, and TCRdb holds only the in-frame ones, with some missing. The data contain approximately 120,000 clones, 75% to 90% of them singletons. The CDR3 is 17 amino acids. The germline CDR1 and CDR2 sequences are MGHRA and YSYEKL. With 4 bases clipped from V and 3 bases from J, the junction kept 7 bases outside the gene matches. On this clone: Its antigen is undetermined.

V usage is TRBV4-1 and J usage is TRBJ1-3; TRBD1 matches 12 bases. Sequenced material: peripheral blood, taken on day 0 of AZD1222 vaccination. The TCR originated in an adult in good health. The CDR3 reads CASSLLGTGGFGNTIYF. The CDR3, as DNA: TGCGCCAGCAGCCTACTAGGGACAGGGGGCTTTGGAAACACCATATATTTT.